This T cell receptor (beta chain) appears in the sequencing data of a study of blood T cell repertoires in COVID-19. Across the study: Samples came from the United States, Italy and Spain, spanning acute and convalescent COVID-19.

Authors' methods: Amplification of reference gene primers was used by the study to estimate nucleated cell counts. TCRdb's table, derived via immunoSEQ multiplex PCR, lists solely in-frame clones and lacks some. V, J and clone size are those of that table, while D and trimming were read from the DNA. The sample shows 90,000 to 100,000 clones, roughly nine tenths of them seen only once. Seattle's enrolled individuals joined amid active infection and were then monitored longitudinally. V lost 4 bases, J lost 5 bases, and 6 bases stayed unmatched. This CDR3 is built from 14 residues. Per germline, CDR1 SGHDT and CDR2 YYEEEE.

This chain connects TRBV5-6 to TRBJ2-3; 8 nucleotides line up with TRBD1. Source material: peripheral blood. The TCR was taken from an older woman with COVID-19, enrolled during active disease. The DNA for the CDR3 is TGTGCCAGCAGCCTCAGGGGGCCGGGAGATACGCAGTATTTT. It translates to CASSLRGPGDTQYF.